This TCR beta chain was profiled in a study of shared clonotypes between healthy human individuals. The wider study: Donors had three CD4 naive, three CD4 memory, two CD8 naive and one CD8 memory plate apiece.

Assay used: immunoSEQ multiplex PCR; TCRdb lists only in-frame clones, some missing. This table holds hundreds of thousands of clones, approximately 95% found once. Trimming took off 1 base at V and 5 bases at J, with 26 bases between the two ends. The CDR3 is 18 amino acids. Germline V gives CDR1 SQVTM, CDR2 ANQGSEA. In the naive CD8 group, cells lacked CD45RO and were positively selected for CCR7, so terminally differentiated effector memory CD45RA+ cells were left out. The clonotype was recovered from a woman aged 30 to 39 in good health. The sample comprised naive CD8+ T cells sorted from blood. This chain connects TRBV29-1 to TRBJ2-5, with D maybe TRBD1 (5 bases). CDR3 sequence: CSVEGALRQHFSFETQYF. CDR3 in DNA: TGCAGCGTTGAAGGGGCCCTCCGACAGCATTTTTCGTTTGAGACCCAGTACTTC.